This TCR beta chain appears in the sequencing data of a study of cytomegalovirus exposure and HLA in healthy donors. This clone was counted a few times. Its antigen is still unknown. Germline lookup yields CDR1 LNHDA and CDR2 SQIVND (reference sequence). The length of the CDR3 is 15 residues. Trimming removed 5 bases from V and 4 bases from J; junction bases left unmatched: 6. General observations from the study: Within the data, a cluster of highly shared sequence variants was likely a sequencing artifact.

Primers included in the PCR were 60 Vbeta and 13 Jbeta primers. Assay: immunoSEQ multiplex PCR; the TCRdb copy retains only in-frame clones and omits some. The sample has 100,000 or so clones; 12% to 15% are singletons. The rearrangement uses TRBV19 and TRBJ2-7, with 12 bases matching TRBD1. Sequencing was carried out using PBMCs. The sequence was obtained from a female donor in good health and CMV-seronegative. CDR3 loop: CASSQQGQGAYEQYF. CDR3 in DNA: TGTGCCAGTAGTCAGCAGGGACAGGGGGCTTACGAGCAGTACTTC.